A single sample is the source of the 30 T cell receptor beta chains below, sequenced in a study of T-cell memory formation after mild COVID-19. TCRdb re-analysed the 5' RACE reads in MiXCR, keeping a single row per CDR3 protein. Of 13,000 to 15,000 distinct CDR3 sequences listed, roughly a fifth were seen once; the top ten hold 45% to 50%. The sequencing input was PBMCs or a T cell subset sorted from them (not recorded which). The receptor set was obtained from an adult woman who had mild COVID-19 (a few samples of this study predate the infection). Cell type and time point are not known.

J is TRBJ2-3 and V is TRBV6-2 or TRBV6-3; D not certain. Deletions cut 5 bases from V and 4 bases from J, with 4 bases between. In germline, CDR1 is MNHEY, CDR2 SVGEGT. The CDR3 is 11 residues long. CDR3 DNA sequence: TGTGCCAGCAGTCAGGCAGATACGCAGTATTTT. This sequence encodes CASSQADTQYF.

This clonotype was seen at least ten times. This chain uses TRBV3-1 with TRBJ2-5; TRBD2 might be the D (6 bases). V shed 0 bases and J shed 5 bases, with 13 bases lying between them. The CDR3 spans 15 residues. Germline values: CDR1 LGHDT, CDR2 YNNKEL (reference sequence). CDR3 DNA sequence: TGTGCCAGCAGCCAAGAGATGGGACTTGGGGAGACCCAGTACTTC. Its translation is CASSQEMGLGETQYF.

This clonotype was recorded at least ten times. The V gene is TRBV5-1, the J gene TRBJ2-1; D is unresolved. Deletions cut 4 bases from V and 8 bases from J, with 16 bases between. Looked up from germline, CDR1 is SGHRS and CDR2 is YFSETQ. The CDR3 has 14 residues. The CDR3 sequence: CASSQDPIADEQFF. CDR3 DNA sequence: TGCGCCAGCAGCCAGGATCCCATAGCCGATGAGCAGTTCTTC. Together with reference TRBV5-1 and TRBJ2-1, the CDR3 gives the full variable domain: KAGVTQTPRYLIKTRGQQVTLSCSPISGHRSVSWYQQTPGQGLQFLFEYFSETQRNKGNFPGRFSGRQFSNSRSEMNVSTLELGDSALYLCASSQDPIADEQFFGPGTRLTVL.

This clonotype occurred many times. This sequence joins TRBV7-2 and TRBJ2-2, with D maybe TRBD1 (6 bases). This CDR3 has 16 amino acids. Germline CDR1 is SGHTA and CDR2 is FQGNSA. With 6 bases removed from V and 0 bases from J, the gap between germline ends came to 14 bases. The CDR3 DNA sequence: TGTGCCAGCAGTTTTTCTGGGGGCGCGAACACCGGGGAGCTGTTTTTT. Translation gives CASSFSGGANTGELFF.

On this clonotype: Germline and junction disagree at one end, which may indicate a read error. J is TRBJ2-3 and V is TRBV7-7; 8 nucleotides match TRBD2. Germline V gene lookup returns CDR1 SSHAT and CDR2 FNYEAQ (reference sequence). The CDR3 has 15 residues. The CDR3 reads CASSYAAGGTDTQYF. CDR3 coding DNA: TGTGCTAGCAGCTACGCAGCGGGGGGCACAGATACGCAGTATTTT. The complete variable domain, with remaining parts taken from reference TRBV7-7 and TRBJ2-3, reads GAGVSQSPRYKVTKRGQDVTLRCDPISSHATLYWYQQALGQGPEFLTYFNYEAQPDKSGLPSDRFSAERPEGSISTLTIQRTEQRDSAMYRCASSYAAGGTDTQYFGPGTRLTVL.

At least ten counts were recorded for this clonotype. The rearrangement joins TRBV5-1 to TRBJ2-7; possible D gene TRBD2, 5 bases. The CDR3 loop spans 14 amino acids. Germline assignment: CDR1 SGHRS and CDR2 YFSETQ. Trimming removed 3 bases at V and 3 bases at J, with 13 bases between. The CDR3 DNA reads as TGCGCCAGCAGCTCCTTCGGGGATTTCTACGAGCAGTACTTC. It translates to CASSSFGDFYEQYF. The variable domain in full, completed from reference TRBV5-1 and TRBJ2-7, reads KAGVTQTPRYLIKTRGQQVTLSCSPISGHRSVSWYQQTPGQGLQFLFEYFSETQRNKGNFPGRFSGRQFSNSRSEMNVSTLELGDSALYLCASSSFGDFYEQYFGPGTRLTVT.

This clonotype was observed many times. This chain joins TRBV5-1 and TRBJ2-3; 10 bases are a match to TRBD2. The J segment lost 2 bases and the V segment lost 7 bases, leaving 10 bases of the junction unmatched. This CDR3 contains 16 residues. Germline V gene data show CDR1 as SGHRS and CDR2 as YFSETQ. The CDR3 region is CASFSGTSANTDTQYF. The CDR3 DNA reads TGCGCCAGCTTTTCCGGGACTAGCGCGAACACAGATACGCAGTATTTT.

J is TRBJ2-4 and V is TRBV7-6; D may be TRBD2 (5 bases). V was shortened by 5 bases and J by 8 bases, with 10 bases between the two germline ends. The CDR3 spans 12 residues. Germline CDR1 SGHVS, CDR2 FNYEAQ. CDR3 amino acids: CASSEGRDIQYF. CDR3 coding DNA: TGTGCCAGCAGCGAGGGTAGGGACATTCAGTACTTC.

The chain uses TRBV15 and TRBJ1-6; D is unclear. The germline V gene has CDR1 LNHNV and CDR2 YYDKDF (reference sequence). V was cut by 1 base and J by 10 bases, with 14 bases left in between. The CDR3 is made up of 15 amino acids. The CDR3 sequence is CATSRVRGMGSPLHF. CDR3 sequence (DNA): TGTGCCACCAGCAGAGTACGGGGAATGGGCTCACCCCTCCACTTT.

This clonotype was picked up many times. The rearrangement uses TRBV5-1 and TRBJ2-1; 8 bases are shared with TRBD1. Trimming took 0 bases from V and 5 from J; bases not matched to a gene: 1. The CDR3 runs to 14 residues. CDR1 SGHRS and CDR2 YFSETQ come from the germline V gene. As DNA, the CDR3 is TGCGCCAGCAGCTTGGGACAGGGGAACAATGAGCAGTTCTTC. This gives the protein CASSLGQGNNEQFF.

Ten or more counts support this clonotype. The chain has TRBV5-4 and TRBJ1-2; 10 nucleotides line up with TRBD1. The germline gives CDR1 SGHNT, CDR2 YYREEE (reference sequence). CDR3 length equals 15 residues. V was clipped by 2 bases and J by 5 bases; unmatched bases: 6. This CDR3 reads CASSLPTGGDYGYTF. In DNA, the CDR3 is TGTGCCAGCAGCTTACCGACAGGGGGCGATTATGGCTACACCTTC.

This clonotype was recorded at least ten times. V is TRBV5-4 and J is TRBJ2-1; no clear D gene. The CDR3 loop spans 15 amino acids. V lost 7 bases and J 2 bases, leaving 16 bases between the germline ends. In germline, CDR1 is SGHNT, CDR2 YYREEE (reference sequence). The chain's CDR3 is CASFSGVLTYNEQFF. CDR3 sequence (DNA): TGTGCCAGCTTCTCAGGAGTTCTAACCTACAATGAGCAGTTCTTC.

This sequence joins TRBV5-1 and TRBJ2-4, with D unresolved. CDR1 and CDR2 (germline): SGHRS, YFSETQ. This CDR3 has 14 amino acids. V lost 0 bases, J lost 1 base, and 5 bases lay in between. The CDR3 nucleotides are TGCGCCAGCAGCTTGGCCGAGGCCAAAAACATTCAGTACTTC. It yields the protein CASSLAEAKNIQYF.

This clonotype has ten or more counts. The genes are TRBV10-2 and TRBJ2-1, with TRBD2 identical over 8 bases. Germline V gene lookup returns CDR1 WSHSY and CDR2 SAAADI. Trimming at V came to 1 base and at J to 7 bases, leaving 3 bases not matched to a gene. The CDR3 consists of 14 residues. The CDR3 coding sequence is TGCGCCAGCAGTGAGTACCAGCGGGGGAATGAGCAGTTCTTC. It translates to CASSEYQRGNEQFF.

By share, this clonotype counts as medium-sized. The chain is built from TRBV29-1 and TRBJ2-1; 9 bases align to TRBD2. V shed 5 bases, J shed 1 base, and the junction held 9 bases outside the gene matches. In germline, CDR1 is SQVTM, CDR2 ANQGSEA. The CDR3 has 16 residues. The CDR3: CSVMAVSGGSYNEQFF. The CDR3 DNA reads TGCAGCGTTATGGCCGTAAGCGGGGGGTCCTACAATGAGCAGTTCTTC.

This clonotype showed up many times. This sequence joins TRBV20-1 and TRBJ2-1; tentatively, D is TRBD2 (5 bases). This CDR3 comprises 16 residues. Trimming removed 0 bases from V and 7 bases from J, with 19 bases in between. The germline V gene encodes CDR1 DFQATT and CDR2 SNEGSKA (reference sequence). DNA for the CDR3: TGCAGTGCTAGAGATCCCGGGAAAGGAGGTGGGAATGAGCAGTTCTTC. Residues: CSARDPGKGGGNEQFF.

This clonotype was counted ten times or more. The rearrangement links TRBV10-3 to TRBJ1-1; 12 nucleotides agree with TRBD1. This CDR3 is 21 amino acids long. In germline, CDR1 is ENHRY, CDR2 SYGVKD. J lost 3 bases, V lost 2 bases, and 19 bases had no gene match. In DNA form, the CDR3 reads TGTGCCATCAGTGAGCCCCTCTCCCCCGGGACAGGGGGCGTATTTGACACTGAAGCTTTCTTT. Its protein product is CAISEPLSPGTGGVFDTEAFF.

The gene calls are TRBV6-6 and TRBJ2-7, with D tentatively TRBD1 (5 bases). Trimming cost V 5 bases and J 2 bases, with 10 bases left between them. The CDR3 has 13 residues. Germline-derived CDR1 and CDR2 are MNHNY and SVGAGI (reference sequence). The CDR3 protein is CASSPPTAYEQYF. CDR3 sequence (DNA): TGTGCCAGCAGTCCCCCGACAGCCTACGAGCAGTACTTC.

This clonotype was recorded many times. The V and J genes are TRBV7-9 and TRBJ1-4; D remains ambiguous. This CDR3 is built from 15 residues. Germline loops: CDR1 SEHNR, CDR2 FQNEAQ (reference sequence). Trimming shortened V by 2 bases and J by 8 bases, and 15 bases separated the two germline ends. CDR3 DNA sequence: TGTGCCAGCAGCTTATTAGGTTCAGAGGCCGAAAAACTGTTTTTT. Translated, it gives CASSLLGSEAEKLFF.

This clonotype was counted ten times or more. The rearrangement uses TRBV7-6 and TRBJ2-6; D remains unclear. The CDR3 runs to 17 residues. V was trimmed by 3 bases and J by 0 bases, leaving 12 bases between them. CDR1 and CDR2 (germline): SGHVS, FNYEAQ. For the CDR3, the DNA is TGTGCCAGCAGCTTCACCGTTACCCCCTCTGGGGCCAACGTCCTGACTTTC. It codes for CASSFTVTPSGANVLTF.

This clonotype was picked up many times. The chain employs TRBV9 and TRBJ1-6; D uncertain. The CDR3 has 14 amino acids. Looked up from germline, CDR1 is SGDLS and CDR2 is YYNGEE. The germline V and J ends were trimmed by 0 bases and 7 bases, with 8 bases remaining between them. CDR3 loop: CASSVGGSNSPLHF. As DNA, the CDR3 is TGTGCCAGCAGCGTAGGAGGGAGCAATTCACCCCTCCACTTT.

The sample holds many counts of this clonotype. The rearrangement joins TRBV25-1 to TRBJ2-2; D possibly corresponds to TRBD1 (5 bases). V lost 6 bases, J lost 0 bases, and 14 bases lay in between. Germline V gene lookup returns CDR1 MGHDK and CDR2 SYGVNS. CDR3 length equals 16 residues. CDR3 loop: CASSHQGFANTGELFF. CDR3 sequence (DNA): TGTGCCAGCAGCCACCAGGGTTTCGCGAACACCGGGGAGCTGTTTTTT.

This clonotype occurred many times. CDR3 sequence: CASSSSGTGGFKNEAFF. The CDR3 coding sequence is TGTGCCAGCAGTTCATCCGGGACAGGGGGATTCAAGAATGAAGCTTTCTTT. The rearrangement links TRBV12-3 or TRBV12-4 to TRBJ1-1; 11 bases are a match to TRBD1. J was trimmed by 7 bases and V by 4 bases; bases with no gene match: 14. The CDR3 length is 17 residues.

In its sample, this clonotype was seen many times. The rearrangement links TRBV11-3 to TRBJ2-1; a weak D match, TRBD1 (6 bases). Germline-derived CDR1 and CDR2 are SGHNT and YENEEA. V lost 2 bases and J lost 0, with 11 bases in between. This CDR3 is built from 16 residues. The CDR3 DNA is TGTGCCAGCAGCTTATGGGGGCGAAGCTCCTACAATGAGCAGTTCTTC. Translation: CASSLWGRSSYNEQFF.

The gene calls are TRBV13 and TRBJ2-3; possibly TRBD1 for D (6 bases). The CDR3 contains 16 residues. V shed 0 bases and J shed 4 bases, with 14 bases lying between them. CDR1 PRHDT and CDR2 FYEKMQ come from the germline V gene (reference sequence). The CDR3 spells CASSLGFRGGADTQYF. The CDR3 DNA is TGTGCCAGCAGCTTAGGTTTCAGGGGTGGCGCAGATACGCAGTATTTT.

This clonotype was recorded at least ten times. The CDR3: CATSRDLGQQETQYF. The CDR3 DNA reads TGTGCCACCAGCAGAGATCTTGGACAGCAAGAGACCCAGTACTTC. This chain links TRBV15 with TRBJ2-5, with a weak D call TRBD1 (6 bases). Germline V gene sequence: CDR1 LNHNV, CDR2 YYDKDF (reference sequence). The CDR3 extends over 15 amino acids. V gave up 0 bases and J gave up 2 bases, with 10 bases separating them.

This clonotype has only one observation. This chain uses TRBV2 with TRBJ2-5; D assignment may be TRBD1 or TRBD2 (6 bases each). V dropped 6 bases and J dropped 2 bases, with 10 bases sitting between them. The CDR3 is made up of 13 amino acids. CDR1 SNHLY and CDR2 FYNNEI come from the germline V gene. CDR3 in amino acids: CASRRDNQETQYF. The DNA of the CDR3 is TGTGCCAGCAGGCGGGACAATCAAGAGACCCAGTACTTC. Supplemented by reference TRBV2 and TRBJ2-5, the full variable domain reads EPEVTQTPSHQVTQMGQEVILRCVPISNHLYFYWYRQILGQKVEFLVSFYNNEISEKSEIFDDQFSVERPDGSNFTLKIRSTKLEDSAMYFCASRRDNQETQYFGPGTRLLVL.

By share of the sample, this clonotype is medium-sized (0.01 to 0.1%). This chain uses TRBV14 with TRBJ1-1; tentative D call: TRBD1 (6 bases). This CDR3 is 14 amino acids long. Trimming shortened V by 2 bases and J by 5 bases, and 12 bases separated the two germline ends. Per the germline V gene, CDR1 is SGHDN and CDR2 is FVKESK. The CDR3 region is CASSQRGGQTEAFF. CDR3 DNA: TGTGCCAGCAGCCAACGGGGGGGGCAAACTGAAGCTTTCTTT.

This clonotype was seen ten or more times. The chain joins TRBV6-5 to TRBJ1-1; 9 bases align to TRBD1. V trimming: 4 bases; J trimming: 7 bases; junction bases outside the gene matches: 13. The germline V gene encodes CDR1 MNHEY and CDR2 SVGAGI. This CDR3 has 16 amino acids. The DNA for the CDR3 is TGTGCCAGCAGTTCTCCTATTCTTACAGGGGGCGTTGAAGCTTTCTTT. It specifies CASSSPILTGGVEAFF.

This clonotype was picked up many times. The rearrangement links TRBV9 to TRBJ1-2; D perhaps matches TRBD1 (6 bases). Germline assignment: CDR1 SGDLS and CDR2 YYNGEE. Trimming removed 4 bases from V and 3 bases from J, with 10 bases in between. This CDR3 contains 13 residues. This CDR3 is CASSPRQDYGYTF. The CDR3 bases are TGTGCCAGCAGCCCCAGACAGGACTATGGCTACACCTTC.